This T cell receptor (beta chain) was retrieved from a study of graft-versus-host responses after intestinal transplantation (dated by TCRdb to the early 2020s). About the study as a whole: The transplants that recipients received were multivisceral, liver-intestinal, or isolated intestinal. A peak of at least 4% donor T cells among recipient peripheral blood mononuclear cells was the definition used for donor T cell macrochimerism. Graft-versus-host and host-versus-graft alloreactive T cell clones were tracked in the graft, circulation and bone marrow after intestinal transplantation using bulk TCR-beta CDR3 sequencing. Samples from a few later patients were sequenced in-house on an Illumina MiSeq with MiXCR processing rather than by the commercial service. Every recipient was given anti-thymocyte globulin induction, followed by around three years of maintenance tacrolimus and steroids. Alloreactive clones were identified by sequencing pre-transplant mixed lymphocyte reaction products and comparing them with unstimulated pre-transplant donor and recipient T cells. A cohort of about 25 intestinal transplant recipients, including one retransplant, was enrolled, and a few patients lacking pretransplant specimens were excluded.

Dithiothreitol, EDTA incubations and collagenase D digestion were used to isolate intraepithelial and lamina propria lymphocytes from graft specimens. Bulk TCR-beta sequencing was performed on serial intestinal graft biopsy specimens collected as late as 600 days after transplant. The library was obtained by the immunoSEQ multiplex PCR assay. Adaptive Biotechnologies carried out high-throughput TCR-beta CDR3 sequencing of genomic DNA for most patients. The original methods were these. Adaptive's ImmunoSEQ software was the source of the TCR sequencing data for 15 to 20 patients, while a few other patients were processed with MiXCR and VDJtools. CDR3 nucleotide sequences shared by donor and recipient were removed because the origin of these sequences could not be assigned. Alloreactive clones required at least 2-fold expansion over unstimulated cells and minimum CFSE-low frequency of 0.002% (template counts) or 0.001% (read counts). A clone was considered mappable if detected in the sequenced pre-transplant spleen, lymph node, or MLR CFSE-low populations of the donor or recipient. The cumulative frequency of alloreactive clones was calculated as a percentage of all sequences, weighted by copy number. Drawn from immuneACCESS, this table holds only the in-frame rearrangements with V and J called that TCRdb kept. Clones are partly lost; checked studies trace under half to an unresolved V gene and leave the rest unexplained. V and J calls plus clone size are reproduced from that table; the DNA served to infer D and trimming. The sample data list over 10,000 clones, and around 79% of these were observed just once. The ten largest clonotypes hold over 4% of the sample.

Trimming takes 0 bases from V and 5 bases from J, and the germline ends sit 6 bases apart. CDR1 and CDR2 were assigned from the germline V gene as SGHRS and YFSETQ. Including the terminal cysteine and phenylalanine, the CDR3 comprises 12 residues. CDR3 DNA is the only sequence kept; it has 36 bases, read in frame from the first base. Details on this clone: There is no known antigen for this receptor. No quality values exist for individual bases; no much larger clone is one base distant.

Overall study outcomes, separate from this receptor: Early after transplant, peak levels of circulating GvH clones were found to be associated with declines in HvG clones. GvH clones were found in recipient bone marrow, and some of the GvH clones appeared earlier in ileal mucosa or blood, which is consistent with an intestinal mucosal origin. High GvH to HvG T cell clonal ratios were observed in the allografts of patients with donor T cell macrochimerism. The relatively low number and heterogeneity of intestinal transplant patients limited the conclusions.

The V gene is TRBV5-1 and the J gene is TRBJ2-7, with the D gene too uncertain to name. This specimen was ileum tissue, taken 142 days after intestinal transplantation. This receptor was obtained from a human patient who received an intestinal transplant, so some T cells may come from the graft donor. The CDR3 amino acid sequence is: CASSLGSNEQYF. The DNA sequence is TGCGCCAGCAGCTTGGGCAGTAACGAGCAGTACTTC.